A single sample is the source of the 27 T cell receptor beta chains below, sequenced in a study of blood T cell repertoires in COVID-19. Only in-frame clones appear in the TCRdb table, and some are missing; sequencing was by immunoSEQ multiplex PCR. The data show around 370,000 clones, with around nine tenths seen just once and under 3.5% held by the top ten. The source material was peripheral blood. These receptor sequences come from a woman under 30 who had recovered from COVID-19.

The rearrangement links TRBV10-3 to TRBJ2-2; D is unresolved. This CDR3 comprises 16 residues. Germline loops: CDR1 ENHRY, CDR2 SYGVKD. The V end lost 7 bases, the J end lost 0 bases, and 15 bases lay between the germline ends. CDR3 protein: CAITPSDTTNTGELFF. The CDR3 nucleotides are TGTGCCATCACCCCTTCCGACACCACGAACACCGGGGAGCTGTTTTTT.

This clone showed up just once. The V gene is TRBV7-9, the J gene TRBJ1-1, with no clear D. Germline values: CDR1 SEHNR, CDR2 FQNEAQ (reference sequence). The CDR3 length is 14 residues. V lost 3 bases and J 7 bases, leaving 15 bases between the germline ends. In nucleotides, the CDR3 is TGTGCCAGCAGCTTTGACCTCACCCGGGGTGAAGCTTTCTTT. It yields the protein CASSFDLTRGEAFF. The full variable domain, rest sourced from reference TRBV7-9 and TRBJ1-1, is DTGVSQNPRHKITKRGQNVTFRCDPISEHNRLYWYRQTLGQGPEFLTYFQNEAQLEKSRLLSDRFSAERPKGSFSTLEIQRTEQGDSAMYLCASSFDLTRGEAFFGQGTRLTVV.

The chain combines TRBV7-9 with TRBJ2-5, with D possibly being TRBD1 (6 bases). Germline loops: CDR1 SEHNR, CDR2 FQNEAQ (reference sequence). CDR3 size: 15 residues. V shed 0 bases and J shed 2 bases, with 10 bases lying between them. DNA of the CDR3: TGTGCCAGCAGCTTAGCTTTAAGGGGGCAAGAGACCCAGTACTTC. Encoded protein: CASSLALRGQETQYF.

The chain recombines TRBV10-3 with TRBJ2-1; 8 nucleotides align to TRBD1. The CDR3 runs 13 residues. Germline V gives CDR1 ENHRY, CDR2 SYGVKD. The junction had 4 bases not matched to a gene; V was cut back by 4 bases and J by 8 bases. The CDR3 loop is CAISASGGDEQFF. Written as DNA, the CDR3 is TGTGCCATCAGTGCGTCAGGGGGCGATGAGCAGTTCTTC.

This clone was observed a single time. This rearrangement joins TRBV3-1 (or the pseudogene TRBV3-2) to TRBJ2-2, with 9 bases aligning to TRBD2. The ends lost 0 bases at V and 6 bases at J; junction bases unmatched: 5. The CDR3 is 16 amino acids. Germline loops: CDR1 LGHDT, CDR2 YNNKEL (reference sequence). The CDR3 DNA reads as TGTGCCAGCAGCCAAGATCTAGCGGGATACCCCGGGGAGCTGTTTTTT. Its protein is CASSQDLAGYPGELFF.

This chain joins TRBV6-5 and TRBJ1-4, with TRBD1 identical over 7 bases. Germline CDR1 and CDR2: MNHEY and SVGAGI. The V segment lost 3 bases and the J segment 2 bases; nucleotides outside the gene matches: 3. The CDR3 covers 15 residues. CDR3 nucleotide sequence: TGTGCCAGCAGTTATTCAGGGGGGACTAATGAAAAACTGTTTTTT. Protein product: CASSYSGGTNEKLFF.

This clone was picked up one time. The rearrangement joins TRBV12-5 to TRBJ2-3, with TRBD2 matching over 8 bases. V was clipped by 0 bases and J by 5 bases; unmatched bases: 7. The CDR3 totals 16 residues. Germline V CDR1 and CDR2: LGHNT, FRNRAP. The CDR3: CASGLVGLANEDTQYF. The CDR3 nucleotides read TGTGCTAGTGGTTTGGTAGGACTAGCCAATGAAGATACGCAGTATTTT.

The chain has TRBV27 and TRBJ1-6; unclear D gene. In germline, CDR1 is MNHEY, CDR2 SMNVEV (reference sequence). V gave up 8 bases and J gave up 8 bases, with 22 bases separating them. The CDR3 consists of 16 residues. The CDR3 region is CASSKDGRLVYSPLHF. The CDR3 DNA follows: TGTGCCAGCTCCAAAGACGGCAGGCTCGTTTATTCACCCCTCCACTTT.

The rearrangement links TRBV6-6 to TRBJ1-6, with D maybe TRBD1 (6 bases). V was clipped by 4 bases and J by 3 bases, with 7 bases between them. The CDR3 is made up of 14 amino acids. The V gene's germline CDR1 is MNHNY and CDR2 SVGAGI (reference sequence). DNA for the CDR3: TGTGCCAGCAGTTTCAGGGGCTATAATTCACCCCTCCACTTT. It translates to CASSFRGYNSPLHF.

The chain recombines TRBV19 with TRBJ2-2; TRBD2 matches at 9 bases. CDR3 length: 16 residues. The V segment lost 4 bases and the J segment 4 bases; nucleotides outside the gene matches: 7. CDR1 LNHDA and CDR2 SQIVND come from the germline V gene (reference sequence). DNA of the CDR3: TGTGCCAGTAGTAACTCGGGGACTAGCCCCACCGGGGAGCTGTTTTTT. Residues: CASSNSGTSPTGELFF.

The V and J genes are TRBV6-6 and TRBJ1-1; TRBD1 might be the D (6 bases). The CDR3 has 12 residues. The germline CDR1 and CDR2 sequences are MNHNY and SVGAGI (reference sequence). Deletions cut 10 bases from V and 2 bases from J, with 11 bases between. In nucleotides, the CDR3 is TGTGCCACCCATGGGGGCAACACTGAAGCTTTCTTT. Its translation: CATHGGNTEAFF.

The chain recombines TRBV7-2 with TRBJ2-6; possibly TRBD1 for D (5 bases). The CDR3 length is 13 residues. Germline-derived CDR1 and CDR2 are SGHTA and FQGNSA. V gave up 4 bases and J gave up 13 bases, with 14 bases separating them. The CDR3 region is CASSSGSERVLTF. For the CDR3, the DNA is TGTGCCAGCAGCTCAGGGTCTGAGAGGGTCCTGACTTTC.

The V call is TRBV4-1, the J call TRBJ1-2; D gene uncertain. CDR3 length: 16 amino acids. CDR1 is MGHRA and CDR2 is YSYEKL in the germline V gene. V was clipped by 1 base and J by 2 bases, with 14 bases between them. The DNA for the CDR3 is TGCGCCAGCAGCCAAGTGAGTCTCGGTGAGAACTATGGCTACACCTTC. This gives the protein CASSQVSLGENYGYTF.

The chain recombines TRBV30 with TRBJ1-1; a weak D match, TRBD1 (5 bases). This CDR3 has 11 amino acids. CDR1 GTSNPN and CDR2 SVGIG come from the germline V gene (reference sequence). V was clipped by 4 bases and J by 5 bases, with 8 bases between them. CDR3 DNA: TGTGCCTGGACAGGGCGGACTGAAGCTTTCTTT. This gives the protein CAWTGRTEAFF.

This clone was counted a single time. The rearrangement joins TRBV6-5 to TRBJ1-4; 11 nucleotides align to TRBD1. Losses at the gene ends were 0 bases for V and 5 bases for J; bases not matched to a gene: 2. The CDR3 covers 16 residues. Per germline, CDR1 MNHEY and CDR2 SVGAGI. As DNA, the CDR3 is TGTGCCAGCAGTTACTCGGGGACAGGGGGGAATGAAAAACTGTTTTTT. Translating it yields CASSYSGTGGNEKLFF.

This clone was observed a single time. This sequence joins TRBV7-9 and TRBJ2-1, with 7 bases matching TRBD2. Per the germline V gene, CDR1 is SEHNR and CDR2 is FQNEAQ (reference sequence). CDR3 length equals 15 residues. J was trimmed by 4 bases and V by 3 bases; bases with no gene match: 6. The CDR3 sequence is CASSFDLAVYNEQFF. The CDR3 region has the DNA TGTGCCAGCAGCTTTGACCTAGCGGTTTACAATGAGCAGTTCTTC.

This chain links TRBV24-1 with TRBJ2-7; 8 positions match TRBD1. The V segment lost 9 bases and the J segment 1 base; nucleotides outside the gene matches: 10. The CDR3 has 15 residues. Germline CDR1 reads KGHDR; CDR2 reads SFDVKD. The CDR3 protein is CATEGRQGASYEQYV. The CDR3, as DNA: TGTGCCACCGAGGGGAGGCAGGGGGCTTCCTACGAGCAGTACGTC.

The chain combines TRBV9 with TRBJ2-2, with 10 bases that match TRBD1. This CDR3 has 16 amino acids. The V gene's germline CDR1 is SGDLS and CDR2 YYNGEE. J gave up 6 bases and V 4 bases, and 9 bases lay outside the gene matches. The CDR3 DNA follows: TGTGCCAGCAGCTCCCCCGGGACAGGGGCTTCCGGGGAGCTGTTTTTT. Its protein product is CASSSPGTGASGELFF.

The genes are TRBV29-1 and TRBJ2-1, with TRBD2 identical over 11 bases. Germline V lookup: CDR1 SQVTM, CDR2 ANQGSEA. Trimming cost V 7 bases and J 9 bases; bases outside gene matches: 14. The CDR3 is made up of 15 amino acids. For the CDR3, the DNA is TGCAGCGCTAACATAGCGGGAGGGCCCATTAGTGAGCAGTTCTTC. Protein sequence: CSANIAGGPISEQFF.

The V call is TRBV30, the J call TRBJ1-6; D gene ambiguous. Germline CDR1 reads GTSNPN; CDR2 reads SVGIG (reference sequence). The CDR3 extends over 15 amino acids. Trimming cost V 4 bases and J 5 bases, with 15 bases left between them. The CDR3 here is CAWNQAGLNNSPLHF. CDR3 sequence (DNA): TGTGCCTGGAATCAGGCAGGACTGAATAATTCACCCCTCCACTTT.

The chain joins TRBV29-1 to TRBJ2-1; TRBD2 aligns across 7 bases. The CDR3 consists of 13 residues. Germline values: CDR1 SQVTM, CDR2 ANQGSEA. V lost 4 bases and J lost 4; bases outside the gene matches: 4. The CDR3 coding sequence is TGCAGCGTTGGGTCTAGCGGATACAATGAGCAGTTCTTC. This codes for CSVGSSGYNEQFF.

As concerns this clone: One end of the junction varies from germline; a read error may be responsible. This sequence joins TRBV6-5 and TRBJ2-1; D is possibly TRBD2 (10 bases). CDR1 and CDR2 (germline): MNHEY, SVGAGI. The CDR3 is made up of 14 amino acids. CDR3 DNA: TGTGCCAGCACCCCGGGACAGGGAGGGCTAGCGGGGGTCTTC. It codes for CASTPGQGGLAGVF.

The CDR3 DNA follows: TGTGCCAGCAGCCAGATAGACAGGGTGAACACACCCCTCCACTTT. It translates to CASSQIDRVNTPLHF. This sequence joins TRBV5-6 and TRBJ1-6; TRBD1 matches at 7 bases. Germline values: CDR1 SGHDT, CDR2 YYEEEE. This CDR3 has 15 residues. V shed 4 bases and J 11 bases; nucleotides not matched to a gene: 12.

The chain recombines TRBV30 with TRBJ1-6; perhaps TRBD1 as D (5 bases). This CDR3 comprises 17 residues. V gave up 1 base and J gave up 0 bases, with 13 bases separating them. The germline CDR1 and CDR2 sequences are GTSNPN and SVGIG (reference sequence). Here the CDR3 DNA reads TGTGCCTGGAGTGGGGGACGGGGGAGCTCCTATAATTCACCCCTCCACTTT. Residues: CAWSGGRGSSYNSPLHF.

The gene calls are TRBV19 and TRBJ1-1; D is undetermined. Per the germline V gene, CDR1 is LNHDA and CDR2 is SQIVND (reference sequence). The V end lost 0 bases, the J end lost 0 bases, and 17 bases lay between the germline ends. The CDR3 has 18 amino acids. The CDR3 loop is CASSIDLLRGLMNTEAFF. The CDR3 region has the DNA TGTGCCAGTAGTATAGATCTGTTACGAGGGCTCATGAACACTGAAGCTTTCTTT.

V gene TRBV2 combines with J gene TRBJ1-1; maybe TRBD1 (6 bases). In germline, CDR1 is SNHLY, CDR2 FYNNEI. With 6 bases removed from V and 8 bases from J, the gap between germline ends came to 16 bases. The length of the CDR3 is 13 residues. Here the CDR3 DNA reads TGTGCCAGCAGCTACCGGGGGGCTGGGGAAGCTTTCTTT. Protein product: CASSYRGAGEAFF.

The chain has TRBV7-6 and TRBJ2-5; 7 bases align to TRBD2. Trimming at V came to 5 bases and at J to 5 bases, leaving 20 bases not matched to a gene. Per the germline V gene, CDR1 is SGHVS and CDR2 is FNYEAQ. The CDR3 sequence is 18 residues long. This chain's CDR3 is CASSPGSGIRTLGETQYF. CDR3 nucleotides: TGTGCCAGCAGCCCCGGCAGCGGGATTCGAACCCTGGGGGAGACCCAGTACTTC.